The source of this TCR beta chain is a study of blood T cell repertoires in COVID-19. This clone was detected only once. TCRdb's table, derived via immunoSEQ multiplex PCR, lists solely in-frame clones and lacks some. The sample contains about 120,000 clones, around 82% of which appear only once. The CDR3 has 16 residues. V lost 3 bases to trimming and J lost 2 bases; unmatched junction nucleotides: 6. CDR1 and CDR2 from the germline V gene are LNHDA and SQIVND (reference sequence). The source is a human donor in a cohort sampled during active COVID-19. The J gene is TRBJ2-3, the V gene TRBV19, with 9 nucleotides matching TRBD1. What was sequenced was peripheral blood. The CDR3 DNA reads TGTGCCAGTAGTATGGGACAGGGTGGGAACACAGATACGCAGTATTTT. Protein: CASSMGQGGNTDTQYF.